This T cell receptor beta chain comes out of a study of response to subunit inactivated influenza vaccine. Study results and limitations: Few new T cells, the authors suggested, are recruited by each seasonal influenza vaccination.

V was pared by 3 bases and J by 2 bases, with 15 bases between. From germline, CDR1 is MGHRA and CDR2 YSYEKL. This CDR3 has 16 residues. TCRdb independently ran MiXCR on the RT-PCR reads; one entry per CDR3 protein. The sample includes over 650,000 distinct CDR3 sequences, about a fifth seen only once; the top ten take about 11%. To note about this clonotype: Its matching antigen is unknown.

The chain carries TRBV4-1 and TRBJ2-3; D may match TRBD1 or TRBD2 (5 bases each). The sequenced sample was PBMCs from blood, obtained about 5 days after vaccination. This clonotype was sampled from a middle-aged man who received an inactivated influenza vaccine. DNA of the CDR3: TGCGCCAGCAGCCAGTTTCCGGGACGGTACACAGATACGCAGTATTTT. Translated: CASSQFPGRYTDTQYF.